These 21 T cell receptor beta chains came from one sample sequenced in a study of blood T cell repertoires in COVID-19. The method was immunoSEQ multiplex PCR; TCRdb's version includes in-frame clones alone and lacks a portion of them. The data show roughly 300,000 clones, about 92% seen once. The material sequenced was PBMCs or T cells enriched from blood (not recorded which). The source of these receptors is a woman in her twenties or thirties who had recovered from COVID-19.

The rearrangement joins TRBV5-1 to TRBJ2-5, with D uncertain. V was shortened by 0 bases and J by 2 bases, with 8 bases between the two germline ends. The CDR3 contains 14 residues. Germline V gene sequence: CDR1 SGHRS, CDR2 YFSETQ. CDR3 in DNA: TGCGCCAGCAGCTTGGTGGCGGCTCAAGAGACCCAGTACTTC. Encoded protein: CASSLVAAQETQYF.

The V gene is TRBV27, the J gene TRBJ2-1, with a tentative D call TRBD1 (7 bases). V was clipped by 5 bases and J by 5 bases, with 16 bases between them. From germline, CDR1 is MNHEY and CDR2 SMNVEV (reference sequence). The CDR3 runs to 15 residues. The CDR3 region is CASSPTGTHDNEQFF. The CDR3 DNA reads TGTGCCAGCAGTCCGACAGGGACTCACGACAATGAGCAGTTCTTC.

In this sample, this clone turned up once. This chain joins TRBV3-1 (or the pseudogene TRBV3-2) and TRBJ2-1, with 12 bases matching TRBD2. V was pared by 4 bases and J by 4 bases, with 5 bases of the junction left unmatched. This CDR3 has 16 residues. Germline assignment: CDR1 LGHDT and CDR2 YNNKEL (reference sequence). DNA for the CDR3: TGTGCCAGCAGCCTCACTGGACTAGCGGGGTACAATGAGCAGTTCTTC. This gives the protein CASSLTGLAGYNEQFF.

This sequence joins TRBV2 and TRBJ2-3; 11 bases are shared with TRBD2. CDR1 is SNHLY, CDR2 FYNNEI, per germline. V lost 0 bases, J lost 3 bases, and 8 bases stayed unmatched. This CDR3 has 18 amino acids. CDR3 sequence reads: CASSEASLTSGSTDTQYF. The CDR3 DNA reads TGTGCCAGCAGTGAAGCGTCCCTAACTAGCGGGAGTACAGATACGCAGTATTTT.

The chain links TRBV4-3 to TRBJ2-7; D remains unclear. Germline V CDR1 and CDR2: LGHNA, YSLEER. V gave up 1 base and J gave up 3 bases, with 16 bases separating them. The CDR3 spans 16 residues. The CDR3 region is CASSQGRLEPIYEQYF. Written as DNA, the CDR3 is TGCGCCAGCAGCCAAGGTCGCCTAGAACCTATCTACGAGCAGTACTTC.

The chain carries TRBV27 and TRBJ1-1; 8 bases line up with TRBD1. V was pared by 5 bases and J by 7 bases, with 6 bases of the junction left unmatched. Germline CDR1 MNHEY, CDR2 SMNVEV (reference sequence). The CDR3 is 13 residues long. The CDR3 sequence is CASSPRQGNEAFF. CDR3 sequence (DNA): TGTGCCAGCAGTCCACGACAGGGGAATGAAGCTTTCTTT.

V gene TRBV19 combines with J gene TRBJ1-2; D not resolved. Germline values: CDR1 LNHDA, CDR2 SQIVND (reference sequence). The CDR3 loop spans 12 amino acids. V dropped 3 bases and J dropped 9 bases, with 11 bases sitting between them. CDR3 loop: CASSIDRGSYTF. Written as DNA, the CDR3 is TGTGCCAGTAGTATTGATCGCGGGAGCTACACCTTC.

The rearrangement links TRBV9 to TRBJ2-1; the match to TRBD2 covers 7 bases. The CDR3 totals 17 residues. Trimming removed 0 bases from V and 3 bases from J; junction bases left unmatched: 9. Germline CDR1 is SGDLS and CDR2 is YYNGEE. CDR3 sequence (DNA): TGTGCCAGCAGCGTAGTAGGCGGGAGTAATCTCTACAATGAGCAGTTCTTC. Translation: CASSVVGGSNLYNEQFF.

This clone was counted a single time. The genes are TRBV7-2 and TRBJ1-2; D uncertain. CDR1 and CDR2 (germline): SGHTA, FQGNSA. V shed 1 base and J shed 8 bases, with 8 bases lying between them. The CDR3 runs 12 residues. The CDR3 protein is CASSLDSLGYTF. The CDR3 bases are TGTGCCAGCAGCTTAGATTCCCTGGGCTACACCTTC.

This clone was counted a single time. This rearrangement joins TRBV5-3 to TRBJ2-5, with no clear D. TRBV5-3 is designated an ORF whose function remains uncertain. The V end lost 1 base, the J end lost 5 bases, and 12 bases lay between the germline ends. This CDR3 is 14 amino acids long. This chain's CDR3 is CARSLRSEVETQYF. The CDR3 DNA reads TGTGCCAGAAGCTTGAGAAGCGAAGTGGAGACCCAGTACTTC.

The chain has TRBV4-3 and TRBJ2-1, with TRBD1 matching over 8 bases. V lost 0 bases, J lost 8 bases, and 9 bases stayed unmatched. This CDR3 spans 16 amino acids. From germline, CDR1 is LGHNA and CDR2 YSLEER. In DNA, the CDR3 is TGCGCCAGCAGCCAAGACGGGGGCCAGGGGGCCCATGAGCAGTTCTTC. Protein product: CASSQDGGQGAHEQFF.

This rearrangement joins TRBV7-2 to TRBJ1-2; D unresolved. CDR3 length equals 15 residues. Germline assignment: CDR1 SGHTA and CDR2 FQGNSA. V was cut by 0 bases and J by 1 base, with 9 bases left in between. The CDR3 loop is CASSLASRVNYGYTF. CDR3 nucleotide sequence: TGTGCCAGCAGCTTAGCGTCGCGGGTTAACTATGGCTACACCTTC.

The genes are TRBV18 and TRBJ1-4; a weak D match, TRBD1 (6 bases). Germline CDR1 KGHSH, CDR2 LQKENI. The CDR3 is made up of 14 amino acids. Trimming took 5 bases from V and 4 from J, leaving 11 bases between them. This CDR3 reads CASSSRGINEKLFF. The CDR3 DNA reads TGTGCCAGCTCATCCAGGGGTATTAATGAAAAACTGTTTTTT. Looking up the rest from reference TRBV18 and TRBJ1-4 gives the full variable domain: NAGVMQNPRHLVRRRGQEARLRCSPMKGHSHVYWYRQLPEEGLKFMVYLQKENIIDESGMPKERFSAEFPKEGPSILRIQQVVRGDSAAYFCASSSRGINEKLFFGSGTQLSVL.

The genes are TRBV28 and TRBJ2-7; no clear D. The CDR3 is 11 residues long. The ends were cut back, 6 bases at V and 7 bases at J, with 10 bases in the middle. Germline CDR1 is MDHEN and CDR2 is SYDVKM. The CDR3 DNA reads TGTGCCAGCAGGCTGTCGAGGGAGCAGTACTTC. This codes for CASRLSREQYF.

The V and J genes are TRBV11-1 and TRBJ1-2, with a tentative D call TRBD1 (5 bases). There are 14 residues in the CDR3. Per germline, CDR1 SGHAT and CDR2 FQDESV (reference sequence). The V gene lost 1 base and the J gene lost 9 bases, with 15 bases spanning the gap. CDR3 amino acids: CASSLVPPAGCYTF. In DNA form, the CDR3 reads TGTGCCAGCAGCTTAGTCCCCCCGGCAGGGTGCTACACCTTC.

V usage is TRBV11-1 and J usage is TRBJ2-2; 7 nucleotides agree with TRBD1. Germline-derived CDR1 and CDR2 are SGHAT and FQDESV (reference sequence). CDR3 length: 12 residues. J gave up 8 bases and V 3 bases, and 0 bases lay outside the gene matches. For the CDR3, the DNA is TGTGCCAGCAGCTTGGACAGGGGGGAGCTGTTTTTT. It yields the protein CASSLDRGELFF.

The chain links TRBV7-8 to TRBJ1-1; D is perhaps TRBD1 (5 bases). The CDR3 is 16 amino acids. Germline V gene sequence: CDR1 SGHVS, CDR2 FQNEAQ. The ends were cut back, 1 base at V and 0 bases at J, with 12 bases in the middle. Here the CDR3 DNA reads TGTGCCAGCAGCTTAGGGGCGGGACGGATGAACACTGAAGCTTTCTTT. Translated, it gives CASSLGAGRMNTEAFF.

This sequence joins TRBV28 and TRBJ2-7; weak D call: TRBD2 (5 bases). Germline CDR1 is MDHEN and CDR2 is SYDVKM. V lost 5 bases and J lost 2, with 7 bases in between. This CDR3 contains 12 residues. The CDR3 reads CASSDYAYEQYF. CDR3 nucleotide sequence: TGTGCCAGCAGTGACTATGCCTACGAGCAGTACTTC. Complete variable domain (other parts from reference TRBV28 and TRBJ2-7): DVKVTQSSRYLVKRTGEKVFLECVQDMDHENMFWYRQDPGLGLRLIYFSYDVKMKEKGDIPEGYSVSREKKERFSLILESASTNQTSMYLCASSDYAYEQYFGPGTRLTVT.

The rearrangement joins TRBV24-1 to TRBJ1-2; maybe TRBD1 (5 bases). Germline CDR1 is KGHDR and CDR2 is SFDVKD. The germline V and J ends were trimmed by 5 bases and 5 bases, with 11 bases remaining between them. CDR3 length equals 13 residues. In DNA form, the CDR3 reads TGTGCCACCAGTGGAGGGGCGGGGTATGGCTACACCTTC. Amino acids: CATSGGAGYGYTF.

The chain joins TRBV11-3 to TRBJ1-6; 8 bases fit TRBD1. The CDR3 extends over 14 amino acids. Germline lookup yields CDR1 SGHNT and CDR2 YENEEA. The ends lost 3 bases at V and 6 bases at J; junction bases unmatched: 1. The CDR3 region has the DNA TGTGCCAGCAGCTTGGGACAGGCTAATTCACCCCTCCACTTT. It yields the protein CASSLGQANSPLHF.

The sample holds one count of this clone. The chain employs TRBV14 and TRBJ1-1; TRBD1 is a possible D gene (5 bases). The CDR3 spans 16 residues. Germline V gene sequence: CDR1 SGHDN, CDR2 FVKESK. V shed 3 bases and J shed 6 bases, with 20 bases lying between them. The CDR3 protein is CASSHLLTVVSAEAFF. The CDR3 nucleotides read TGTGCCAGCAGCCACCTACTGACAGTTGTTAGTGCTGAAGCTTTCTTT.